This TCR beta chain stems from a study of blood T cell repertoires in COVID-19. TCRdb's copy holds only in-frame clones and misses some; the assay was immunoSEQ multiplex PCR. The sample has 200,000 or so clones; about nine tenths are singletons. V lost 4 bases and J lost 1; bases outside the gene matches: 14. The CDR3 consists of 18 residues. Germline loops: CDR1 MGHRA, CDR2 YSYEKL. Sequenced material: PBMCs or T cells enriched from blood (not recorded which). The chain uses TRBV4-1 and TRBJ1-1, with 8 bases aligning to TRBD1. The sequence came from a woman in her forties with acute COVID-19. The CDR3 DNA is TGCGCCAGCAGCCCTGGACAGGGAATGTTTTGGGGGAACACTGAAGCTTTCTTT. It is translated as CASSPGQGMFWGNTEAFF.